This is a list of T cell receptor beta chains from one sample in a study of spatial heterogeneity in lung cancer. A single record per CDR3 protein comes from TCRdb applying MiXCR to the 5' RACE reads. The sample records 24,000 or so distinct CDR3 sequences, 3.3% being singletons. The input for sequencing was PBMCs, taken at surgery. Receptor source: a female donor with early-stage non-small cell lung cancer. The CDR3 runs from the conserved cysteine through the conserved F or W. Fields, in order: V gene, clone size, J gene, D gene, CDR3 protein, CDR3 DNA. A D gene is named only where the DNA matches it firmly. Clone size is stated in some rows and not others, as once, few, many or a class when expanded.

V gene: TRBV7-2
clone size: medium-sized
J gene: TRBJ1-1
D gene: TRBD1
CDR3 protein: CASSRRQGVNTEAFF
CDR3 DNA: TGTGCCAGCAGCCGCAGACAGGGGGTGAACACTGAAGCTTTCTTT

V gene: TRBV27
clone size: medium-sized
J gene: TRBJ2-1
D gene: TRBD2
CDR3 protein: CASSFLAGGGNNEQFF
CDR3 DNA: TGTGCCAGCAGTTTTCTAGCGGGAGGAGGGAATAATGAGCAGTTCTTC

V gene: TRBV10-3
clone size: many
J gene: TRBJ1-1
D gene: TRBD1
CDR3 protein: CAIAGTGGPGEAAFF
CDR3 DNA: TGTGCCATCGCCGGGACAGGGGGACCGGGTGAGGCAGCTTTCTTT

V gene: TRBV6-6
clone size: few
J gene: TRBJ2-7
D gene: TRBD1
CDR3 protein: CASSPRQGAGEQYF
CDR3 DNA: TGTGCCAGCAGTCCTCGACAGGGGGCCGGGGAGCAGTACTTC

V gene: TRBV10-3
clone size: many
J gene: TRBJ1-2
D gene: -
CDR3 protein: CAISESVLRGDYGYTF
CDR3 DNA: TGTGCCATCAGTGAGTCGGTCTTGAGGGGGGACTATGGCTACACCTTC

V gene: TRBV7-9
clone size: many
J gene: TRBJ1-1
D gene: -
CDR3 protein: CASSFSPGPTLNTEAFF
CDR3 DNA: TGTGCCAGCAGCTTCTCCCCGGGTCCCACATTGAACACTGAAGCTTTCTTT

V gene: TRBV9
clone size: -
J gene: TRBJ1-1
D gene: -
CDR3 protein: CASSFSDMNTEAFF
CDR3 DNA: TGTGCCAGCAGCTTTTCGGACATGAACACTGAAGCTTTCTTT

V gene: TRBV10-3
clone size: medium-sized
J gene: TRBJ2-1
D gene: -
CDR3 protein: CAISEAPYNEQFF
CDR3 DNA: TGTGCCATCAGTGAGGCCCCCTACAATGAGCAGTTCTTC

V gene: TRBV7-9
clone size: medium-sized
J gene: TRBJ2-2
D gene: -
CDR3 protein: CASSPKRGTGELFF
CDR3 DNA: TGTGCCAGCAGCCCCAAAAGAGGGACCGGGGAGCTGTTTTTT

V gene: TRBV20-1
clone size: many
J gene: TRBJ2-7
D gene: TRBD2
CDR3 protein: CSADPGLGYEQYF
CDR3 DNA: TGCAGTGCTGACCCAGGACTAGGCTACGAGCAGTACTTC

V gene: TRBV30
clone size: many
J gene: TRBJ1-3
D gene: -
CDR3 protein: CAWTVGLSGNTIYF
CDR3 DNA: TGTGCCTGGACCGTCGGGCTCTCTGGAAACACCATATATTTT

V gene: TRBV29-1
clone size: medium-sized
J gene: TRBJ2-7
D gene: TRBD2
CDR3 protein: CSVGDAPGLAGTRQYF
CDR3 DNA: TGCAGCGTTGGGGATGCACCGGGACTAGCGGGTACTAGGCAGTACTTC

V gene: TRBV27
clone size: few
J gene: TRBJ2-4
D gene: TRBD2
CDR3 protein: CASSSGRAGDIQYF
CDR3 DNA: TGTGCCAGCAGTTCTGGTCGGGCGGGAGACATTCAGTACTTC

V gene: TRBV6-2/TRBV6-3
clone size: many
J gene: TRBJ1-5
D gene: -
CDR3 protein: CASSADLAPNQPQHF
CDR3 DNA: TGTGCCAGCAGTGCGGACCTCGCGCCCAATCAGCCCCAGCATTTT

V gene: TRBV7-7
clone size: many
J gene: TRBJ1-3
D gene: -
CDR3 protein: CASTPLSGNTIYF
CDR3 DNA: TGTGCCAGCACCCCGTTGTCTGGAAACACCATATATTTT

V gene: TRBV4-1
clone size: many
J gene: TRBJ2-3
D gene: -
CDR3 protein: CASSQESWGASGTSYTDTQYF
CDR3 DNA: TGCGCCAGCAGCCAAGAATCTTGGGGGGCTTCTGGCACGTCTTACACAGATACGCAGTATTTT

V gene: TRBV3-1
clone size: -
J gene: TRBJ2-7
D gene: -
CDR3 protein: CASSQDGLVVNYEQYF
CDR3 DNA: TGTGCCAGCAGCCAAGATGGATTGGTCGTTAACTACGAGCAGTACTTC

V gene: TRBV7-2
clone size: many
J gene: TRBJ2-3
D gene: TRBD2
CDR3 protein: CASSTFLAGTTDTQYF
CDR3 DNA: TGTGCCAGCAGCACTTTTTTAGCGGGAACCACAGATACGCAGTATTTT

V gene: TRBV5-5
clone size: many
J gene: TRBJ1-1
D gene: -
CDR3 protein: CASNFIPGDTEAFF
CDR3 DNA: TGTGCCAGCAACTTTATTCCAGGGGACACTGAAGCTTTCTTT

V gene: TRBV18
clone size: few
J gene: TRBJ2-1
D gene: TRBD2
CDR3 protein: CVSSQTSGDHEQFF
CDR3 DNA: TGTGTCAGCTCACAGACTAGCGGGGATCATGAGCAGTTCTTC

V gene: TRBV12-3/TRBV12-4
clone size: many
J gene: TRBJ2-5
D gene: TRBD2
CDR3 protein: CASSPNGGETQYF
CDR3 DNA: TGTGCCAGCAGTCCTAACGGGGGGGAGACCCAGTACTTC

V gene: TRBV7-2
clone size: few
J gene: TRBJ2-3
D gene: -
CDR3 protein: CASSPDGRRTDTQYF
CDR3 DNA: TGTGCCAGCAGCCCCGACGGGAGACGCACAGATACGCAGTATTTT

V gene: TRBV4-2
clone size: many
J gene: TRBJ2-1
D gene: -
CDR3 protein: CASSPNLDPERNNEQFF
CDR3 DNA: TGTGCCAGCAGCCCAAACCTTGACCCCGAACGAAACAATGAGCAGTTCTTC

V gene: TRBV20-1
clone size: many
J gene: TRBJ1-1
D gene: -
CDR3 protein: CSALPQGWNTEAFF
CDR3 DNA: TGCAGTGCCCTACCTCAGGGGTGGAACACTGAAGCTTTCTTT

V gene: TRBV4-2
clone size: many
J gene: TRBJ2-5
D gene: -
CDR3 protein: CASSQGDRGLETQYF
CDR3 DNA: TGTGCCAGCAGCCAAGGTGATAGGGGTTTGGAGACCCAGTACTTC

V gene: TRBV3-1
clone size: -
J gene: TRBJ2-1
D gene: -
CDR3 protein: CASSQGTGPRNEQFF
CDR3 DNA: TGTGCCAGCAGCCAAGGTACCGGCCCCCGGAATGAGCAGTTCTTC

V gene: TRBV12-3/TRBV12-4
clone size: many
J gene: TRBJ2-7
D gene: -
CDR3 protein: CASTRSFAEQYF
CDR3 DNA: TGTGCCAGCACCCGGTCGTTTGCCGAGCAGTACTTC

V gene: TRBV5-1
clone size: many
J gene: TRBJ2-5
D gene: -
CDR3 protein: CASSSRGGASLAEGTQYF
CDR3 DNA: TGCGCCAGCAGCTCCAGGGGGGGGGCTAGCCTGGCCGAGGGGACCCAGTACTTC

V gene: TRBV27
clone size: many
J gene: TRBJ1-1
D gene: -
CDR3 protein: CASSRSSGNFMNTEAFF
CDR3 DNA: TGTGCCAGCAGTAGGTCGAGCGGAAACTTCATGAACACTGAAGCTTTCTTT

V gene: TRBV11-2
clone size: many
J gene: TRBJ2-7
D gene: -
CDR3 protein: CASSLFEQYF
CDR3 DNA: TGTGCCAGCAGCTTGTTCGAGCAGTACTTC

V gene: TRBV28
clone size: few
J gene: TRBJ2-4
D gene: -
CDR3 protein: CASSLGEAKNIQYF
CDR3 DNA: TGTGCCAGCAGTTTAGGGGAAGCCAAAAACATTCAGTACTTC

V gene: TRBV7-2
clone size: many
J gene: TRBJ2-2
D gene: -
CDR3 protein: CASSLAVTGNTGELFF
CDR3 DNA: TGTGCCAGCAGCTTAGCGGTGACAGGGAACACCGGGGAGCTGTTTTTT

V gene: TRBV28
clone size: many
J gene: TRBJ2-7
D gene: TRBD2
CDR3 protein: CASSFARLAGDEQYF
CDR3 DNA: TGTGCCAGCAGTTTCGCCCGACTAGCGGGAGACGAGCAGTACTTC

V gene: TRBV3-1
clone size: many
J gene: TRBJ2-1
D gene: -
CDR3 protein: CASSQEPDGQQFF
CDR3 DNA: TGTGCCAGCAGCCAAGAGCCGGACGGGCAGCAGTTCTTC

V gene: TRBV7-2
clone size: few
J gene: TRBJ2-5
D gene: -
CDR3 protein: CASSVTGTRETQYF
CDR3 DNA: TGTGCCAGCAGCGTAACAGGGACGAGAGAGACCCAGTACTTC

V gene: TRBV20-1
clone size: many
J gene: TRBJ2-1
D gene: TRBD1
CDR3 protein: CSARDFTGTGNNEQFF
CDR3 DNA: TGCAGTGCTAGAGATTTCACCGGGACAGGGAACAATGAGCAGTTCTTC

V gene: TRBV12-3/TRBV12-4
clone size: many
J gene: TRBJ1-3
D gene: -
CDR3 protein: CASRKPGSLTNTIYF
CDR3 DNA: TGTGCCAGCAGGAAGCCGGGCAGCCTTACAAACACCATATATTTT

V gene: TRBV9
clone size: many
J gene: TRBJ2-5
D gene: -
CDR3 protein: CASSVAREETQYF
CDR3 DNA: TGTGCCAGCAGCGTAGCTCGGGAAGAGACCCAGTACTTC

V gene: TRBV19
clone size: -
J gene: TRBJ1-3
D gene: TRBD1
CDR3 protein: CASSIGTAGNTIYF
CDR3 DNA: TGTGCCAGTAGTATTGGGACAGCCGGAAACACCATATATTTT

V gene: TRBV30
clone size: -
J gene: TRBJ1-3
D gene: TRBD1
CDR3 protein: CAWSTGARDRNTIYF
CDR3 DNA: TGTGCCTGGAGTACAGGGGCGCGAGATCGAAACACCATATATTTT

V gene: TRBV13
clone size: few
J gene: TRBJ2-1
D gene: TRBD2
CDR3 protein: CASSSPVASRGDEQFF
CDR3 DNA: TGTGCCAGCAGCTCCCCTGTAGCGTCTCGGGGGGATGAGCAGTTCTTC

V gene: TRBV25-1
clone size: many
J gene: TRBJ2-3
D gene: -
CDR3 protein: CASSEAGIADTQYF
CDR3 DNA: TGTGCCAGCAGTGAGGCGGGGATCGCGGATACGCAGTATTTT

V gene: TRBV5-1
clone size: -
J gene: TRBJ2-7
D gene: -
CDR3 protein: CASSLAGGLYEQYF
CDR3 DNA: TGCGCCAGCAGCTTGGCTGGGGGTTTATACGAGCAGTACTTC

V gene: TRBV4-1
clone size: many
J gene: TRBJ2-5
D gene: -
CDR3 protein: CASSQLIGETQYF
CDR3 DNA: TGCGCCAGCAGCCAACTTATAGGCGAGACCCAGTACTTC

V gene: TRBV19
clone size: few
J gene: TRBJ2-3
D gene: -
CDR3 protein: CASSNTGGYSTDTQYF
CDR3 DNA: TGTGCCAGTAGTAACACTGGCGGGTACAGCACAGATACGCAGTATTTT

V gene: TRBV2
clone size: many
J gene: TRBJ2-1
D gene: TRBD2
CDR3 protein: CASSVHSGSRERRYNEQFF
CDR3 DNA: TGTGCCAGCAGTGTTCATAGCGGGAGCAGAGAAAGGAGGTACAATGAGCAGTTCTTC

V gene: TRBV20-1
clone size: many
J gene: TRBJ1-1
D gene: -
CDR3 protein: CSARPGDTEAFF
CDR3 DNA: TGCAGTGCTAGACCGGGGGACACTGAAGCTTTCTTT

V gene: TRBV5-1
clone size: many
J gene: TRBJ1-2
D gene: TRBD1
CDR3 protein: CASSLGAGTVVGYTF
CDR3 DNA: TGCGCCAGCAGCTTGGGGGCCGGGACAGTCGTTGGCTACACCTTC

V gene: TRBV20-1
clone size: many
J gene: TRBJ2-1
D gene: -
CDR3 protein: CSALGPIDINNEQFF
CDR3 DNA: TGCAGTGCCTTGGGGCCAATAGATATAAACAATGAGCAGTTCTTC

V gene: TRBV28
clone size: many
J gene: TRBJ2-2
D gene: TRBD1
CDR3 protein: CASSLDRGISGELFF
CDR3 DNA: TGTGCCAGCAGTTTAGACAGGGGGATCTCCGGGGAGCTGTTTTTT

V gene: TRBV28
clone size: -
J gene: TRBJ2-5
D gene: -
CDR3 protein: CASSGGTSGTQYF
CDR3 DNA: TGTGCCAGCAGTGGGGGGACTTCGGGGACCCAGTACTTC